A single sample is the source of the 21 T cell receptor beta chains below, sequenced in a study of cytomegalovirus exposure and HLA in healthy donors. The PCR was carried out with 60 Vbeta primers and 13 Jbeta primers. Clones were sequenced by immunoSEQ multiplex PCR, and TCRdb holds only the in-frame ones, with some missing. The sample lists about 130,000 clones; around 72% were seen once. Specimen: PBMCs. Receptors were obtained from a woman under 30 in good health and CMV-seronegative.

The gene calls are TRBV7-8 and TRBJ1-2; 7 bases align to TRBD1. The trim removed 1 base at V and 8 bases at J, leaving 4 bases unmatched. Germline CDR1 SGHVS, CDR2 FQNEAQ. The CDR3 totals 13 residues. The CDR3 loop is CASSLDRGGGYTF. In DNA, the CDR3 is TGTGCCAGCAGCTTAGACAGGGGCGGCGGCTACACCTTC.

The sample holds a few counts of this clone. DNA for the CDR3: TGTGCCAGCAGAAATAGAACCGGAGCTTCTGAAGCTTTCTTT. This translates into CASRNRTGASEAFF. This chain links TRBV6-4 with TRBJ1-1; D is uncertain. From germline, CDR1 is MRHNA and CDR2 SNTAGT. The CDR3 is 14 residues long. Trimming left V 6 bases short and J 6 bases short, with 17 bases between.

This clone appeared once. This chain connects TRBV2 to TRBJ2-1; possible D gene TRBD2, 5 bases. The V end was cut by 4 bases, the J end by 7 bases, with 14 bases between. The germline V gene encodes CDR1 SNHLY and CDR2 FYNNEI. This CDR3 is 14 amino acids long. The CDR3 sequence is CASSVVGVVNEQFF. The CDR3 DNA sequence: TGTGCCAGCAGTGTGGTGGGAGTTGTGAATGAGCAGTTCTTC.

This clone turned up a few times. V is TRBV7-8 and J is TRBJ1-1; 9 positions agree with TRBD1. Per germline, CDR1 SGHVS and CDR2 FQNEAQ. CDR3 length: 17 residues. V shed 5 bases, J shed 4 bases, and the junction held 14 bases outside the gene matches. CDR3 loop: CASSDAGTGFVGTEAFF. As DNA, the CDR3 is TGTGCCAGCAGCGATGCCGGGACAGGGTTTGTAGGCACTGAAGCTTTCTTT.

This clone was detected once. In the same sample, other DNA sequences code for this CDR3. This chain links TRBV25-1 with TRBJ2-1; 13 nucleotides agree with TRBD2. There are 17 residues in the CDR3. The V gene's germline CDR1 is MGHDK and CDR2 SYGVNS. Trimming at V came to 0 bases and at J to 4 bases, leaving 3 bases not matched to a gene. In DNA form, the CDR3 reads TGTGCCAGCAGTGAATATGTGGGACTAGCGGGGTACAATGAGCAGTTCTTC. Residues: CASSEYVGLAGYNEQFF.

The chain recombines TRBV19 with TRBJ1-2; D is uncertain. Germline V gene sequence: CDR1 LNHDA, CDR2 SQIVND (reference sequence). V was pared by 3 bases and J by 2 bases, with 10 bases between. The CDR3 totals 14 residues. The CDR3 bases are TGTGCCAGTAGTATCGGAGGCAGCAACTATGGCTACACCTTC. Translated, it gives CASSIGGSNYGYTF.

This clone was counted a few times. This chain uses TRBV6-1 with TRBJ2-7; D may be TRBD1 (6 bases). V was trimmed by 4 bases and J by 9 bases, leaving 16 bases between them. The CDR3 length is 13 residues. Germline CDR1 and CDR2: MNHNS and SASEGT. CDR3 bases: TGTGCCAGCAGTGCACAGGGCGCCGGTCTGCAGTACTTC. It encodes CASSAQGAGLQYF.

The CDR3 DNA follows: TGCAGCGTTGACGCCACTAGCGGCGATACGCAGTATTTT. Translation: CSVDATSGDTQYF. V is TRBV29-1 and J is TRBJ2-3, with 8 bases lining up with TRBD2. With 3 bases clipped from V and 6 bases from J, the junction kept 5 bases outside the gene matches. Germline CDR1 and CDR2: SQVTM and ANQGSEA. The CDR3 has 13 amino acids.

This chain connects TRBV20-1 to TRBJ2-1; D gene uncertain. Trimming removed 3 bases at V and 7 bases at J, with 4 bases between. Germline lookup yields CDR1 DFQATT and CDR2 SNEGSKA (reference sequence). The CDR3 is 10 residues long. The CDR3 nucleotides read TGCAGTGCTAGTACAAATGAGCAGTTCTTC. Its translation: CSASTNEQFF.

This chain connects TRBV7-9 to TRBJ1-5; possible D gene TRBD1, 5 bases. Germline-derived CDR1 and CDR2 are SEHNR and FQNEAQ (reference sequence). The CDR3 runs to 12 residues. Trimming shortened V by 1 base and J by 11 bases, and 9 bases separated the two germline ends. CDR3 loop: CASSLEDRAQHF. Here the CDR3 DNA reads TGTGCCAGCAGCTTAGAAGACAGAGCCCAGCATTTT.

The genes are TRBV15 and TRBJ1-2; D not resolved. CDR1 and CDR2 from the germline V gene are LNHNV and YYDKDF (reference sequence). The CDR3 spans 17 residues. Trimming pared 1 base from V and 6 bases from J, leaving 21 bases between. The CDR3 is CATSRGQALGVSNGYTF. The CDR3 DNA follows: TGTGCCACCAGCAGAGGACAAGCCCTCGGGGTCTCTAATGGCTACACCTTC.

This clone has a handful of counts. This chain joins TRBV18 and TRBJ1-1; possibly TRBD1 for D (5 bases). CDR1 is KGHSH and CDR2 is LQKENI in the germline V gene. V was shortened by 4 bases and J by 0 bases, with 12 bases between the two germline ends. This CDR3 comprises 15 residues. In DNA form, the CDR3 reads TGTGCCAGCTCACAAAGACAGAGTATGAACACTGAAGCTTTCTTT. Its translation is CASSQRQSMNTEAFF.

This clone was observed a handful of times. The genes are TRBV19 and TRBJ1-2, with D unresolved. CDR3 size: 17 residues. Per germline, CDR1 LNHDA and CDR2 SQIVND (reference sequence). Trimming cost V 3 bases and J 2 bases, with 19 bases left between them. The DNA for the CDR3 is TGTGCCAGTAGTATGCGGGCGGTGGCAGCCCTGAACTATGGCTACACCTTC. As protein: CASSMRAVAALNYGYTF.

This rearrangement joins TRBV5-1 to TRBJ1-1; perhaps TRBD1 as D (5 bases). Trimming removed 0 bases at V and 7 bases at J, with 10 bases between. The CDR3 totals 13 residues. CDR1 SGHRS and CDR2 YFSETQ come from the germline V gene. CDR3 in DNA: TGCGCCAGCAGCTTGGCCGGGACTGGTGAAGCTTTCTTT. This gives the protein CASSLAGTGEAFF.

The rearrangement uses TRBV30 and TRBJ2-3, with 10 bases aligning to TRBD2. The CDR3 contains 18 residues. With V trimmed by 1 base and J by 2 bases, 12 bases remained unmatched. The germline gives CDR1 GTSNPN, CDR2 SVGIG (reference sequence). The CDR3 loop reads CAWSEYRLAGLLTDTQYF. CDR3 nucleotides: TGTGCCTGGAGTGAATACCGACTAGCGGGCTTGCTCACAGATACGCAGTATTTT.

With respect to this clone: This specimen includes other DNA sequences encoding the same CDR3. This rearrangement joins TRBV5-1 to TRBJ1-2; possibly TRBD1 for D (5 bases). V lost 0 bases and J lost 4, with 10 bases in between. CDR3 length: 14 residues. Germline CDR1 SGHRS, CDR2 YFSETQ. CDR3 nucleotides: TGCGCCAGCAGCTTGGGGCAGGGCGGCTATGGCTACACCTTC. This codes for CASSLGQGGYGYTF.

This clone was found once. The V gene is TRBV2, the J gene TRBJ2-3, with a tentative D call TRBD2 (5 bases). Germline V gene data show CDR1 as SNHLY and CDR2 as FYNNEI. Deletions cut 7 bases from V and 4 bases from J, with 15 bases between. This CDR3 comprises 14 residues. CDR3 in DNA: TGTGCCAGCAACAAGCGGCGGGTTTCAGATACGCAGTATTTT. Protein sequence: CASNKRRVSDTQYF.

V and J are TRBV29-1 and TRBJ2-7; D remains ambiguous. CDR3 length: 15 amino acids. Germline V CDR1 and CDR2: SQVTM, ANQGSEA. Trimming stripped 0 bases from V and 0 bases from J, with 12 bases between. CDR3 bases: TGCAGCGTTGAAGAGAGGCAGAGCAGCTCCTACGAGCAGTACTTC. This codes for CSVEERQSSSYEQYF.

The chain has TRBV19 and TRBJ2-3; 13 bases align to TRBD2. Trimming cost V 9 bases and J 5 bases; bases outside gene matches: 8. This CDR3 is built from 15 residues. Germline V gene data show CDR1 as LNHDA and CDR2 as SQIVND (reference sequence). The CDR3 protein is CASRSTSGRVDTQYF. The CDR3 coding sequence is TGTGCCAGCAGAAGCACTAGCGGGAGGGTAGATACGCAGTATTTT.

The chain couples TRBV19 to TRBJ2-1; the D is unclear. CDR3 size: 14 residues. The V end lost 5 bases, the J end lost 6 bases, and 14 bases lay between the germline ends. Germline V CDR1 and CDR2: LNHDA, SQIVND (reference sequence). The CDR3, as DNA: TGTGCCAGTAGTCCCCTCGCAGCGAGCAATGAGCAGTTCTTC. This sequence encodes CASSPLAASNEQFF.

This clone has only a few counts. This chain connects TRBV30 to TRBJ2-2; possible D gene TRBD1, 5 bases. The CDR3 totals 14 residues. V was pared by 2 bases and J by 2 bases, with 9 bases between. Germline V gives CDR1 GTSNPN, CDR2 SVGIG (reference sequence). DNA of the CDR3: TGTGCCTGGAGTCACAGGCAAAACACCGGGGAGCTGTTTTTT. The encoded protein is CAWSHRQNTGELFF.